This TCR beta chain came from a study of T cell responses to AZD1222 COVID-19 vaccine listed by TCRdb under 2021. Notes on the research overall: TCR sequencing was performed for roughly 250 trial participants, of whom 200 to 210 were given two doses of AZD1222 and some 26 were given two doses of MenACWY control vaccine. Trial participants were enrolled by age into 18-55, 56-69 and 70-plus year subgroups, with roughly 160, 29 and 62 TCR-sequenced participants respectively.

The CDR3 spans 15 residues, from the cysteine through the phenylalanine. The kept DNA is CDR3 alone, 45 bases in frame from the first base. Between the V and J ends, shortened by 2 bases and 0 bases respectively, the junction contains 11 bases. Per the germline V gene, MNHEY is the CDR1 and SVGAGI is the CDR2. As regards this clone: The clone's antigen remains unknown. Base qualities are missing; no much larger clone stands one base away.

In the paper's terms, the time point label means: about 28 days (+/-7) after the second vaccine dose. AZD1222 recipients given second doses at about 4 weeks or at about 12 weeks were pooled, since spike-specific TCR depth and breadth were not found to differ between the two schedules. Vaccinee samples came from UK trials COV001 and COV002, including a single-blind randomized controlled phase 2/3 trial of AZD1222 (ChAdOx1 nCoV-19) in healthy adults. Trial participant PBMC samples were collected at day 0 and day 28 after the second dose for TCRbeta chain sequencing. The CDR3 regions of human TCRbeta chains were analyzed by immunosequencing. Per the source publication's procedure: TCRs in the repertoires were compared against a reference library of SARS-CoV-2-specific TCRs that had been generated with the MIRA antigen-specificity platform. Breadth was defined as the fraction of unique TCRs that were SARS-CoV-2-associated, and depth was defined as the fraction of total T cells that were SARS-CoV-2-associated. Using the MIRA data, each spike-specific TCR was mapped to the spike region that the TCR reacts to and placed in a CD4 or CD8 class. Log10-transformed breadth and depth values were compared by one-way ANOVA with Sidak's multiple comparisons tests. This is the immuneACCESS table as TCRdb keeps it, with only in-frame sequences that have V and J called. A part of the clones is gone; compared with another copy, unresolved V genes explain less than half, and the rest is unexplained. The V and J calls and clone size come from that table; D and trimming were worked out from the DNA. For this sample the table gives some 200,000 clones, of which approximately 89% were detected only once. More than 1.5% of the sample belongs to the ten largest clones.

The full study reports these points: Reportedly, close to half of the unique spike-specific TCRs recognized epitopes lying outside the regions that are mutated in the B.1.351 and B.1.1.7 variants. Conclusions about previously exposed vaccinees are limited, since just five or six AZD1222 recipients were seropositive for SARS-CoV-2 at baseline. The 56-69-year group was small, and its depth increase did not reach significance, likely because of low power. Because no day 14 peak-response samples were available, repertoires were characterized only after the peak T cell response. Vaccine-associated CD4 TCRs spanned the whole spike protein, with dominant responses in regions 160-218 and 743-854. After two AZD1222 doses, spike-specific TCR breadth and depth were significantly higher than at day 0 and than in MenACWY recipients. Participants were mostly white British, with more females than males. The authors suggested clonal diversity may have been underestimated.

This sequence originates from an adult who received the AZD1222 COVID-19 vaccine. Rearrangement joined TRBV6-5 to TRBJ2-7; perhaps TRBD2 is the D gene, with 5 bases matching. The sequencing used peripheral blood, collected 28 days after the second AZD1222 dose. The DNA sequence reads TGTGCCAGCAGTTACGGGCTAACTAGCTCCTACGAGCAGTACTTC. Translated, it gives CASSYGLTSSYEQYF.